This TCR beta chain emerged from a study of human T cells and chemical hapten exposure. As for time point: pre-sensitization, week 0. Treatment: therapeutic diphenylcyclopropenone sensitization with weekly scalp DPC. The study extracted total RNA from unfractionated whole blood. Each donor was an alopecia patient between 18 and 70 years of age who qualified for DPC. V trimming: 5 bases; J trimming: 5 bases; junction bases outside the gene matches: 6. The CDR3 is 16 residues long. The germline V gene has CDR1 SNHLY and CDR2 FYNNEI. In the original analysis: Samples ranged from about 23,224 to 690,600 TCRs, with a median of approximately 96,000. A single record per CDR3 protein comes from TCRdb applying MiXCR to the RACE reads. TCRdb, rather than the study authors, made the V and J calls. The sample carries approximately 50,000 distinct CDR3 sequences, about 9.6% recorded once.

This TCR was sampled from a woman in her 30s with alopecia areata. Some clones in this sample may be carry-over from other donors' samples. The source material was whole blood, sampled in connection with sensitization to the hapten diphenylcyclopropenone (DPC). This chain connects TRBV2 to TRBJ2-3; 14 nucleotides match TRBD2. Written as DNA, the CDR3 is TGTGCCAGCAGTCCCGGACTAGCGGGGGGAGGAGATACGCAGTATTTT. As protein: CASSPGLAGGGDTQYF.